Reported below is one T cell receptor (beta chain). Its antigen specificity is not known. No clone much larger than this one lies a single base away; base qualities are absent. The data were obtained in a study of blood T cell repertoires in COVID-19 (dated by TCRdb to 2020 to 2022). With regard to the full study: The collaborator samples originated in the United States, Italy and Spain and spanned the acute and convalescent phases of COVID-19. The material from the prospective study consisted of cDNA or gDNA derived from T cells, B-cell-depleted T cells, or PBMCs. Deeply sampled blood TCRbeta repertoires from subjects exposed to, actively infected with, or recovered from COVID-19 were included in the dataset. The repertoires were released in a freely available public database intended as a resource for research on the immune response to SARS-CoV-2. The samples were drawn from the first 160 participants of the ongoing ImmuneRACE study and from 1,200 or so subjects provided by 6 global collaborators. The sample metadata nearly always contained a de-identified subject ID, COVID-19 status, age in years and sex. Where available, HLA class I and class II types were obtained from metadata supplied by the sample provider rather than from assay-based typing.

The immunoSEQ Assay, a bias-controlled multiplex PCR, was used to amplify TCRbeta CDR3 regions from genomic DNA. On the study's bioinformatics: Within the assay, amplification of reference gene primers was used to estimate how many nucleated cells each sample contained. To quantify the absolute abundance of each unique TCRbeta CDR3 rearrangement, sequence reads were collapsed and filtered. For each sample, productive Simpson clonality was calculated as the square root of Simpson's diversity index across productive rearrangements. The clones in this table, taken by TCRdb from immuneACCESS, are in-frame only. Not every clone is retained; where verified, under half of the shortfall comes from an unresolved V gene, and the cause of the rest is unknown. That table gives V, J and clone size, and the DNA gave D and trimming. A total of about 160,000 clones appear in this sample, roughly 90% of them only once. Of the sample, 4.8% falls within the top ten clones.

What the authors observed across the whole study: How much clinical and demographic metadata was included differed by source and by participant, and the metadata was provided uncurated.

CDR1 and CDR2 (LNHDA, SQIVND) derive from the germline V gene (reference sequence). Including the terminal cysteine and phenylalanine, the CDR3 comprises 16 residues. Only the CDR3 DNA stays, 48 bases, in frame from base 1. Trimming takes 5 bases from V and 5 bases from J, and the germline ends sit 19 bases apart. One collaborating source in Seattle enrolled patients while the patients were actively infected and followed the patients over time throughout the course of disease. The collaborating institutions used their own protocols to collect whole blood in K2EDTA tubes. Collaborator samples were shipped for TCRbeta analysis as frozen whole blood, isolated PBMCs, or DNA extracted from either sample type.

The chain links TRBV19 with TRBJ1-3; D gene: possibly TRBD1, on 6 matching bases. This receptor was identified in a man under 40 with COVID-19, enrolled during active disease. The source material was peripheral blood. This receptor has the CDR3 CASSFVQGSSRNTIYF. Read as DNA, the sequence is TGTGCCAGTAGTTTCGTCCAGGGGTCTAGCAGAAACACCATATATTTT.